These 11 T cell receptor beta chains share one sample of origin, sequenced in a study of T cell repertoires in ileal Crohn's disease (dated by TCRdb to between 2017 and 2020). Library prep was done by the immunoSEQ multiplex PCR assay. TCRdb carries this immuneACCESS record with in-frame sequences only. Its versions omit some clonotypes, under half of them owing to an unresolved V gene in the studies checked, with the rest unexplained. The sample table lists some 3,300 clones, approximately 68% of them with a count of one. The ten most abundant clones make up roughly an eighth of the sample. Sequenced input: ileal tissue. The origin of the receptors is an adult with Crohn's disease.

This clone appeared once. The J gene is TRBJ1-6, the V gene TRBV7-9; D is ambiguous. The ends were cut back, 4 bases at V and 7 bases at J, with 5 bases in the middle. Germline V gene sequence: CDR1 SEHNR, CDR2 FQNEAQ (reference sequence). The length of the CDR3 is 12 residues. The CDR3 DNA reads as TGTGCCAGCAGCTACAGCAATTCACCCCTCCACTTT. It is translated as CASSYSNSPLHF.

V gene TRBV5-1 combines with J gene TRBJ2-1; weak D call: TRBD1 (6 bases). CDR1 and CDR2 from the germline V gene are SGHRS and YFSETQ. The length of the CDR3 is 14 residues. V lost 4 bases to trimming and J lost 12 bases, with 20 bases between them. The CDR3, as DNA: TGCGCCAGCAGCCTCAGGAGTTATCTACAGGGGCAGTTCTTC. This sequence encodes CASSLRSYLQGQFF.

The genes are TRBV29-1 and TRBJ2-7; 7 nucleotides match TRBD2. This CDR3 has 15 amino acids. CDR1 SQVTM and CDR2 ANQGSEA come from the germline V gene. The V and J ends lost 0 bases and 6 bases, in that order; junction bases with no gene match: 11. The CDR3 DNA is TGCAGCGTTGAAGATCCCCGGCAGGGAGGGCCCGAGCAGTACTTC. It translates to CSVEDPRQGGPEQYF.

The chain is built from TRBV7-6 and TRBJ1-1; D is uncertain. The V gene lost 5 bases and the J gene lost 1 base, with 11 bases spanning the gap. Germline V gene lookup returns CDR1 SGHVS and CDR2 FNYEAQ. The CDR3 loop spans 14 amino acids. CDR3 sequence reads: CASSPLSPNTEAFF. The CDR3 nucleotides read TGTGCCAGCAGCCCCCTCAGTCCGAACACTGAAGCTTTCTTT.

The J gene is TRBJ2-7, the V gene TRBV19; D possibly corresponds to TRBD1 (5 bases). The germline CDR1 and CDR2 sequences are LNHDA and SQIVND (reference sequence). Trimming pared 7 bases from V and 3 bases from J, leaving 13 bases between. The CDR3 loop spans 13 amino acids. The CDR3 DNA sequence: TGTGCCAGTACCCTTAGTAGGGGCTACGAGCAGTACTTC. Its translation: CASTLSRGYEQYF.

This chain uses TRBV30 with TRBJ1-2; no reliable D call. The CDR3 length is 16 residues. The germline CDR1 and CDR2 sequences are GTSNPN and SVGIG (reference sequence). The V end lost 5 bases, the J end lost 5 bases, and 24 bases lay between the germline ends. CDR3 amino acids: CAWGRGGSGWEYGYTF. As DNA, the CDR3 is TGTGCCTGGGGACGGGGAGGGTCGGGCTGGGAGTATGGCTACACCTTC.

The J gene is TRBJ2-1, the V gene TRBV10-1; TRBD2 aligns across 7 bases. The CDR3 is 16 residues long. Germline CDR1 and CDR2: WNHNN and SYGVQD (reference sequence). J was trimmed by 6 bases and V by 2 bases; bases with no gene match: 10. In DNA form, the CDR3 reads TGCGCCAGCAGTGAGAGCAGACTAGCCCGGGTCAATGAGCAGTTCTTC. Amino acids: CASSESRLARVNEQFF.

The chain combines TRBV28 with TRBJ1-1; 7 nucleotides align to TRBD1. The CDR3 runs to 14 residues. The trim removed 2 bases at V and 6 bases at J, leaving 6 bases unmatched. Germline CDR1 MDHEN, CDR2 SYDVKM. The CDR3 is CASSLNRGAAEAFF. Written as DNA, the CDR3 is TGTGCCAGCAGTTTAAACAGGGGAGCGGCTGAAGCTTTCTTT.

By share, this clone counts as large. The chain joins TRBV2 to TRBJ2-7, with D perhaps matching TRBD2 (6 bases). The CDR3 loop spans 12 amino acids. With 6 bases removed from V and 5 bases from J, the gap between germline ends came to 11 bases. Germline values: CDR1 SNHLY, CDR2 FYNNEI. The CDR3 region is CASRRTIHEQYV. CDR3 nucleotide sequence: TGTGCCAGCAGAAGGACTATCCACGAGCAGTACGTC.

The J gene is TRBJ1-2, the V gene TRBV10-3; D ambiguous. Germline V gene data show CDR1 as ENHRY and CDR2 as SYGVKD. The CDR3 runs to 14 residues. V lost 2 bases, J lost 4 bases, and 11 bases lay in between. CDR3 nucleotide sequence: TGTGCCATCAGTGAGGGCCCTACGGGCTATGGCTACACCTTC. This encodes CAISEGPTGYGYTF.

This sequence joins TRBV2 and TRBJ1-1; D is possibly TRBD1 (6 bases). In germline, CDR1 is SNHLY, CDR2 FYNNEI. V lost 2 bases and J lost 1, with 8 bases in between. This CDR3 region has 14 residues. CDR3: CASSEMGQNTEAFF. In DNA, the CDR3 is TGTGCCAGCAGTGAAATGGGACAGAACACTGAAGCTTTCTTT.